The 30 T cell receptor beta chains presented below share a single source sample, sequenced in a study of HIV-infected children after antiretroviral therapy interruption. A 3' RACE protocol on RNA, with unique molecular identifiers, produced the TCR library. TCRdb reprocessed the 3' RACE reads with MiXCR, giving one entry per CDR3 protein. The table has around 40,000 distinct CDR3 sequences, approximately 6.1% seen once. Treatment defined: PENTA 11 planned treatment interruption arm or continuous ART arm. The specimen comprised CD45RA+ CD4+ T cells from PBMCs, pooled from several time points, sampled from a donor given antiretroviral therapy, either interrupted or continuous. The subset: naive CD4+ CD45RA+ CD45RO- T cells. All receptors come from a pool of human donors with HIV.

The chain couples TRBV28 to TRBJ2-7; D possibly corresponds to TRBD1 (6 bases). This CDR3 contains 14 residues. The germline V gene encodes CDR1 MDHEN and CDR2 SYDVKM. Between the trimmed V and J ends, which lost 3 bases and 2 bases, there was a span of 11 bases. The CDR3 spells CASSFPGHPYEQYF. The CDR3 DNA follows: TGTGCCAGCAGTTTTCCGGGACATCCCTACGAGCAGTACTTC.

This clonotype showed up many times. This chain joins TRBV19 and TRBJ2-1; tentative D call: TRBD2 (6 bases). The CDR3 has 16 amino acids. Germline V gene data show CDR1 as LNHDA and CDR2 as SQIVND (reference sequence). V lost 1 base and J 1 base, leaving 11 bases between the germline ends. The CDR3 nucleotides read TGTGCCAGTAGTATAGTCGGGGGAAGTTCCTACAATGAGCAGTTCTTC. It is translated as CASSIVGGSSYNEQFF.

At least ten counts were recorded for this clonotype. The rearrangement joins TRBV29-1 to TRBJ2-6; D is uncertain. Trimming removed 6 bases from V and 0 bases from J, with 6 bases in between. The CDR3 sequence is 13 residues long. CDR1 SQVTM and CDR2 ANQGSEA come from the germline V gene. CDR3 region: CSVRYSGANVLTF. The CDR3 DNA reads TGCAGCGTCCGGTACTCTGGGGCCAACGTCCTGACTTTC.

The rearrangement links TRBV20-1 to TRBJ2-1; 13 nucleotides match TRBD2. This CDR3 has 17 residues. Germline V gives CDR1 DFQATT, CDR2 SNEGSKA (reference sequence). Germline trimming cut 0 bases from V and 5 bases from J; bases unmatched to any gene: 7. The CDR3 loop is CSARDHLGLAGDNEQFF. The DNA for the CDR3 is TGCAGTGCTAGAGATCACCTAGGACTAGCGGGGGACAATGAGCAGTTCTTC.

This clonotype was counted many times. A junction boundary mismatches the germline segment, possibly from a read error. This chain connects TRBV6-5 to TRBJ1-4, with a weak D call TRBD1 (5 bases). Germline loops: CDR1 MNHEY, CDR2 SVGAGI. CDR3 length: 16 residues. DNA for the CDR3: TGTGCCAGCAGTGATGCACCTGGGGGAGGTGCAGAAACGCTGTATTTT. Its translation is CASSDAPGGGAETLYF.

Many counts were recorded for this clonotype. The chain joins TRBV27 to TRBJ2-2; maybe TRBD2 (6 bases). V lost 3 bases and J 8 bases, leaving 10 bases between the germline ends. Looked up from germline, CDR1 is MNHEY and CDR2 is SMNVEV (reference sequence). The CDR3 has 13 residues. The CDR3 sequence: CASSFDSGGELFF. CDR3 sequence (DNA): TGTGCCAGCAGTTTTGACAGCGGGGGGGAGCTGTTTTTT.

This clonotype was counted ten times or more. One junction end does not reproduce the germline sequence, and a read error may be involved. The chain has TRBV12-3 or TRBV12-4 and TRBJ2-1; D could derive from TRBD1 or TRBD2 (5 bases each). The CDR3 has 15 amino acids. The CDR3 nucleotides are TGTGCAAGCAGCTTAGTTGGGGGTGACTATGCTGAGCAGTTCTTC. As protein: CASSLVGGDYAEQFF.

The chain employs TRBV20-1 and TRBJ2-3; 8 bases match TRBD2. The CDR3 extends over 12 amino acids. Per the germline V gene, CDR1 is DFQATT and CDR2 is SNEGSKA (reference sequence). The CDR3 sequence is CSGGGGTDTQYF. The CDR3 nucleotides are TGCAGCGGGGGGGGGGGCACAGATACGCAGTATTTT.

The gene calls are TRBV6-2 or TRBV6-3 and TRBJ1-6; D remains ambiguous. The germline V and J ends were trimmed by 0 bases and 8 bases, with 11 bases remaining between them. Germline assignment: CDR1 MNHEY and CDR2 SVGEGT. CDR3 size: 15 residues. The CDR3 coding sequence is TGTGCCAGCAGTTACTCGAACAGATTTGATTCACCCCTCCACTTT. Translating it yields CASSYSNRFDSPLHF.

This clonotype was seen many times. The rearrangement uses TRBV7-8 and TRBJ2-1, with D unclear. Germline CDR1 SGHVS, CDR2 FQNEAQ. V was clipped by 5 bases and J by 12 bases, with 11 bases between them. The CDR3 is made up of 11 amino acids. The CDR3 spells CASSKSLGQFF. CDR3 in DNA: TGTGCCAGCAGCAAAAGTCTTGGGCAGTTCTTC.

This clonotype was counted between two and nine times. The V and J genes are TRBV12-3 or TRBV12-4 and TRBJ2-7; D may be TRBD2 (5 bases). V shed 1 base and J shed 1 base, with 8 bases lying between them. The CDR3 covers 14 residues. CDR3 DNA sequence: TGTGCCAGCAGTTTAGTAGAGGGTTCCTACGAGCAGTACTTC. It specifies CASSLVEGSYEQYF.

Within the sample, this clonotype is medium-sized. The V and J genes are TRBV24-1 and TRBJ2-7; the D is unclear. Germline loops: CDR1 KGHDR, CDR2 SFDVKD. V lost 3 bases, J lost 2 bases, and 4 bases lay in between. The CDR3 length is 12 residues. The CDR3 loop is CATSDGAYEQYF. The CDR3 region has the DNA TGTGCCACCAGTGATGGCGCCTACGAGCAGTACTTC.

In its sample, this clonotype was seen many times. CDR3 nucleotides: TGTGCCAGCAGTTTATGGGACATCCTCAGCAATCAGCCCCAGCATTTT. As protein: CASSLWDILSNQPQHF. V and J are TRBV28 and TRBJ1-5; the D gene is possibly TRBD1 (5 bases). CDR3 length: 16 residues. Germline CDR1 MDHEN, CDR2 SYDVKM. Trimming cost V 0 bases and J 1 base, with 10 bases left between them. Together with reference TRBV28 and TRBJ1-5, the CDR3 gives the full variable domain: DVKVTQSSRYLVKRTGEKVFLECVQDMDHENMFWYRQDPGLGLRLIYFSYDVKMKEKGDIPEGYSVSREKKERFSLILESASTNQTSMYLCASSLWDILSNQPQHFGDGTRLSIL.

Many counts were recorded for this clonotype. The rearrangement links TRBV7-2 to TRBJ1-6, with 7 bases matching TRBD1. V trimming: 1 base; J trimming: 15 bases; junction bases outside the gene matches: 6. Germline assignment: CDR1 SGHTA and CDR2 FQGNSA. The CDR3 is made up of 13 amino acids. This CDR3 reads CASSLGRGDGLHF. The CDR3 DNA reads TGTGCCAGCAGCTTAGGCAGGGGGGATGGCCTCCACTTT.

This clonotype was seen repeatedly, ten times or more. CDR3 amino acids: CASSRAARRPQHF. In DNA form, the CDR3 reads TGTGCCAGCAGCCGCGCGGCCCGCCGGCCCCAGCATTTT. This chain connects TRBV7-2 to TRBJ1-5; D gene unclear. Germline lookup yields CDR1 SGHTA and CDR2 FQGNSA. The CDR3 has 13 residues. With 5 bases removed from V and 9 bases from J, the gap between germline ends came to 14 bases.

In its sample, this clonotype was seen a few times. The V and J genes are TRBV5-1 and TRBJ2-5; TRBD2 matches at 15 bases. The CDR3 has 17 residues. J was trimmed by 6 bases and V by 4 bases; bases with no gene match: 10. Germline V gene lookup returns CDR1 SGHRS and CDR2 YFSETQ. The CDR3 is CASSQGTSGRQGKTQYF. The DNA of the CDR3 is TGCGCCAGCAGCCAAGGGACTAGCGGGAGGCAGGGAAAGACCCAGTACTTC.

Many counts were recorded for this clonotype. The rearrangement uses TRBV7-2 and TRBJ2-2; no definite D call. V shed 3 bases and J shed 7 bases, with 15 bases lying between them. This CDR3 has 15 residues. Germline V gene data show CDR1 as SGHTA and CDR2 as FQGNSA. The CDR3 sequence: CASSFSGSINGELFF. CDR3 bases: TGTGCCAGCAGCTTCTCGGGTAGTATCAACGGGGAGCTGTTTTTT.

This clonotype was recorded at least ten times. The gene calls are TRBV12-3 or TRBV12-4 and TRBJ2-5; 9 positions agree with TRBD1. The CDR3 totals 17 residues. Trimming removed 6 bases from V and 2 bases from J; junction bases left unmatched: 13. CDR3 sequence: CASSRNRGRDQQETQYF. The DNA for the CDR3 is TGTGCCAGCAGCAGGAACAGGGGGCGCGACCAACAAGAGACCCAGTACTTC.

In its sample, this clonotype was seen a few times. The chain employs TRBV19 and TRBJ2-2; 7 bases match TRBD1. After removal of 8 bases from V and 3 bases from J, the junction contained 21 bases not matched to a gene. The CDR3 runs 19 residues. Germline CDR1 LNHDA, CDR2 SQIVND (reference sequence). CDR3 in DNA: TGTGCCAGTCCTGATCTCGGGACAGAGCCCCGATCCCACACCGGGGAGCTGTTTTTT. Amino acids: CASPDLGTEPRSHTGELFF.

Many counts were recorded for this clonotype. Its ends do not fully match the called genes, so a read error is possible. The chain links TRBV19 to TRBJ2-3; possible D gene TRBD2, 6 bases. In germline, CDR1 is LNHDA, CDR2 SQIVND (reference sequence). The CDR3 extends over 15 amino acids. The CDR3 DNA is TGTGCCAGCACCGGGACTGGGGGTAGTGCAGAAACGCTGTATTTT. Amino acid sequence: CASTGTGGSAETLYF.

In this sample, this clonotype turned up a few times. The chain employs TRBV3-1 and TRBJ1-1; D is perhaps TRBD1 (5 bases). The CDR3 spans 14 residues. V lost 0 bases and J 10 bases, leaving 15 bases between the germline ends. Germline CDR1 is LGHDT and CDR2 is YNNKEL (reference sequence). The CDR3 reads CASSQDSGGSRAFF. CDR3 DNA sequence: TGTGCCAGCAGCCAAGATTCCGGGGGTTCGCGAGCTTTCTTT.

The V and J genes are TRBV6-6 and TRBJ1-3; perhaps TRBD1 as D (6 bases). Germline CDR1 is MNHNY and CDR2 is SVGAGI (reference sequence). This CDR3 region has 14 residues. V was clipped by 8 bases and J by 16 bases, with 27 bases between them. CDR3 DNA: TGTGCCAGCGGTGATAGGACAGCTGGAAATACGCTCTATTTT. Translating it yields CASGDRTAGNTLYF.

This clonotype was seen more than once but under ten times. The V gene is TRBV5-6, the J gene TRBJ2-1; TRBD2 matches at 7 bases. The CDR3 runs 15 residues. J gave up 0 bases and V 4 bases, and 4 bases lay outside the gene matches. Germline V gene sequence: CDR1 SGHDT, CDR2 YYEEEE. The CDR3 region has the DNA TGTGCCAGCAGCCCGGGACTAACCTCCTACAATGAGCAGTTCTTC. This codes for CASSPGLTSYNEQFF.

The chain couples TRBV7-4 to TRBJ1-6; D is ambiguous. Germline V lookup: CDR1 SGHVT, CDR2 SQSDAQ. Trimming left V 7 bases short and J 0 bases short, with 13 bases between. The length of the CDR3 is 16 residues. CDR3 amino acids: CASISMRSSYNSPLHF. DNA of the CDR3: TGTGCCAGCATCTCCATGAGGAGCTCCTATAATTCACCCCTCCACTTT.

A word on this clonotype: The junction and the germline gene differ at one end; a read error may be behind it. This rearrangement joins TRBV13 to TRBJ2-3; D gene unclear. This CDR3 comprises 14 residues. Germline CDR1 PRHDT, CDR2 FYEKMQ (reference sequence). CDR3 nucleotide sequence: TGTGCCAGCTCTCTGGGGTCTAGTGCAGAAACGCTGTATTTT. Translation gives CASSLGSSAETLYF.

This clonotype was recorded a few times. The chain links TRBV10-3 to TRBJ1-5, with 8 bases lining up with TRBD1. The germline V gene has CDR1 ENHRY and CDR2 SYGVKD. This CDR3 is 13 amino acids long. V lost 10 bases to trimming and J lost 5 bases; unmatched junction nucleotides: 7. CDR3 nucleotide sequence: TGTGCCAGCTCGACAGGGGCGGATCAGCCCCAGCATTTT. Translation gives CASSTGADQPQHF.

The chain carries TRBV29-1 and TRBJ2-1, with 11 bases that match TRBD2. The CDR3 has 14 amino acids. With V trimmed by 7 bases and J by 2 bases, 4 bases remained unmatched. Germline assignment: CDR1 SQVTM and CDR2 ANQGSEA. For the CDR3, the DNA is TGCAGCGCAGGGACTAGCGGCACCTACAATGAGCAGTTCTTC. It encodes CSAGTSGTYNEQFF.

This clonotype came up many times. V gene TRBV7-2 combines with J gene TRBJ2-5; D unclear. With 0 bases removed from V and 7 bases from J, the gap between germline ends came to 9 bases. In germline, CDR1 is SGHTA, CDR2 FQGNSA. The CDR3 spans 13 residues. The CDR3 reads CASSLAVVGTQYF. CDR3 coding DNA: TGTGCCAGCAGCTTAGCGGTAGTGGGGACCCAGTACTTC.

This clonotype has more than one count but fewer than ten. The V gene is TRBV6-6, the J gene TRBJ2-7; D assignment may be TRBD1 or TRBD2 (6 bases each). V was trimmed by 4 bases and J by 6 bases, leaving 16 bases between them. CDR3 size: 14 residues. Germline V gives CDR1 MNHNY, CDR2 SVGAGI (reference sequence). In DNA, the CDR3 is TGTGCCAGCAGTTTCAACGGGGGCGCGTCCGAGCAGTACTTC. Amino acids: CASSFNGGASEQYF.

The genes are TRBV10-2 and TRBJ2-7; perhaps TRBD1 as D (5 bases). The CDR3 totals 16 residues. CDR1 is WSHSY and CDR2 is SAAADI in the germline V gene. Trimming took off 6 bases at V and 4 bases at J, with 22 bases between the two ends. The CDR3, as DNA: TGCGCCAGCAGAATTAAAGGACACTTAGAGTTGTACGAGCAGTACTTC. As protein: CASRIKGHLELYEQYF.